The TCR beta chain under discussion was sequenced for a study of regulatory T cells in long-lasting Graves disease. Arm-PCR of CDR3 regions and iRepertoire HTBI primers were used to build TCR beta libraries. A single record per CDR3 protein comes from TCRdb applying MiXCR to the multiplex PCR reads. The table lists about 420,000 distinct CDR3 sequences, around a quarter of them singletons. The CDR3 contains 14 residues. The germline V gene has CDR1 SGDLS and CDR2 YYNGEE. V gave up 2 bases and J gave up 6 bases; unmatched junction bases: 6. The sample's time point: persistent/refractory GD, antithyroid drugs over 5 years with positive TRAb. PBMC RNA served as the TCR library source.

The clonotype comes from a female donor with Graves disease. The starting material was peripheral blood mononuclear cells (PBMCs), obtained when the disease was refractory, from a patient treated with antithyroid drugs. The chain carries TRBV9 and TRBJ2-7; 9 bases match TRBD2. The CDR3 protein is CASSVGLAGFEQYF. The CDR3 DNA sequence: TGTGCCAGCAGCGTGGGGCTAGCGGGATTCGAGCAGTACTTC.